This TCR beta chain was sequenced for a study of T cell repertoires in cytomegalovirus infection (dated by TCRdb to about 2019). Regarding the study in general: Because public TCR beta signatures pointed to carriage of CMV infection together with the matching HLA type, the HLA type of each donor mattered for the analysis. What the work shows at the level of the full study, not this receptor alone: The ex vivo response was dominated by HLA-C-restricted CMV-specific TCR beta clonotypes, which also provided the single most frequent clonotype in two of eight donors. Cumulative frequency of public TCR beta family members discriminated carriers of CMV infection plus the relevant HLA type in this cohort and an independent approximately 370-donor cohort.

V is pruned by 4 bases and J by 3 bases, leaving 22 bases of the junction without a gene match. The germline V gene (reference sequence) provides CDR1 MNHEY and CDR2 SMNVEV. Measured from the cysteine to the phenylalanine, the CDR3 is 21 residues long. Kept here is only the CDR3 DNA, which spans 63 bases and is read in frame from base 1. TCRdb names Illumina HiSeq 1500 as the instrument used. The raw public reads went through TCRdb reprocessing: fastp at Q25, MiXCR clone calling, in-frame beta chains kept. Every CDR3 protein is listed once, alongside the most common genes and DNA of its rows. The sample contains 150,000 to 200,000 distinct CDR3 sequences, about 15% of them found a single time. The ten largest clonotypes hold 27% of the sample. As concerns this clonotype: Its cognate antigen has yet to be identified. No qualities accompany the bases; no much larger clone lies one base away.

Rearrangement joined TRBV27 to TRBJ2-2; TRBD1 aligns with 8 central bases. Sequenced: PBMCs. This TCR was recovered from a human donor in good health (CMV status not recorded). Some clones in this sample may be carry-over from other donors' samples. Here the CDR3 is given as CASSSRARGLIRSPDTGELFF. Read as DNA, the sequence is TGTGCCAGCAGTTCTAGGGCCAGGGGGCTAATCCGATCCCCTGACACCGGGGAGCTGTTTTTT.